These 16 T cell receptor beta chains were sequenced from one sample in a study of cytomegalovirus exposure and HLA in healthy donors. Sequencing used immunoSEQ multiplex PCR; TCRdb keeps in-frame clones, though not all of them. The profile shows approximately 120,000 clones, about nine tenths of them singletons. Specimen: PBMCs. The origin of the receptors is a woman aged 18 to 35 in good health and CMV-seronegative.

The chain couples TRBV27 to TRBJ2-7, with 12 bases that match TRBD1. There are 14 residues in the CDR3. Germline CDR1 reads MNHEY; CDR2 reads SMNVEV (reference sequence). V was clipped by 7 bases and J by 6 bases; unmatched bases: 7. This CDR3 is CASTFGTGGGEQYF. The CDR3 region has the DNA TGTGCCAGCACCTTTGGGACAGGGGGCGGCGAGCAGTACTTC.

The chain joins TRBV30 to TRBJ2-1; 9 nucleotides line up with TRBD2. V lost 5 bases, J lost 4 bases, and 0 bases stayed unmatched. The CDR3 has 12 amino acids. Germline CDR1 and CDR2: GTSNPN and SVGIG (reference sequence). Written as DNA, the CDR3 is TGTGCCTGGGCGGGGGGGTACAATGAGCAGTTCTTC. Amino acids: CAWAGGYNEQFF. The entire variable domain, with the rest obtained from reference TRBV30 and TRBJ2-1, is as follows: SQTIHQWPATLVQPVGSPLSLECTVEGTSNPNLYWYRQAAGRGLQLLFYSVGIGQISSEVPQNLSASRPQDRQFILSSKKLLLSDSGFYLCAWAGGYNEQFFGPGTRLTVL.

The rearrangement joins TRBV28 to TRBJ2-2; 7 nucleotides match TRBD1. The CDR3 has 17 residues. Losses at the gene ends were 6 bases for V and 6 bases for J; bases not matched to a gene: 16. The V gene's germline CDR1 is MDHEN and CDR2 SYDVKM. CDR3 bases: TGTGCCAGCAGCTCCGACAGGGCAGTAACAGCTCCCGGGGAGCTGTTTTTT. This codes for CASSSDRAVTAPGELFF.

The CDR3, as DNA: TGTGCCAGCAGACCGACAGCTAACTACAATGAGCAGTTCTTC. Protein: CASRPTANYNEQFF. The chain is built from TRBV28 and TRBJ2-1; a possible D gene is TRBD1 (5 bases). Trimming cost V 6 bases and J 3 bases, with 12 bases left between them. Germline assignment: CDR1 MDHEN and CDR2 SYDVKM. CDR3 size: 14 residues.

CDR3 bases: TGTGCCAGCGGACGCGACGGGAGCTCCTACAATGAGCAGTTCTTC. The encoded protein is CASGRDGSSYNEQFF. This chain links TRBV27 with TRBJ2-1, with D perhaps matching TRBD2 (6 bases). This CDR3 contains 15 residues. Germline lookup yields CDR1 MNHEY and CDR2 SMNVEV (reference sequence). V was cut by 8 bases and J by 0 bases, with 14 bases left in between.

This clone was seen only once. J is TRBJ2-5 and V is TRBV15; no clear D gene. There are 13 residues in the CDR3. Germline CDR1 is LNHNV and CDR2 is YYDKDF (reference sequence). Trimming removed 1 base at V and 2 bases at J, with 5 bases between. The CDR3 DNA is TGTGCCACCAGCAGAGGGGCGCAAGAGACCCAGTACTTC. It encodes CATSRGAQETQYF.

The J gene is TRBJ2-6, the V gene TRBV9; D not resolved. Germline loops: CDR1 SGDLS, CDR2 YYNGEE. The CDR3 has 15 residues. The V end was cut by 3 bases, the J end by 0 bases, with 7 bases between. The DNA for the CDR3 is TGTGCCAGCAGCGGATCGCGCTCTGGGGCCAACGTCCTGACTTTC. Protein: CASSGSRSGANVLTF.

J is TRBJ1-4 and V is TRBV6-1; 10 bases are a match to TRBD1. The CDR3 covers 14 residues. CDR1 is MNHNS and CDR2 is SASEGT in the germline V gene. Trimming cost V 10 bases and J 8 bases; bases outside gene matches: 10. CDR3 bases: TGTGCCACTGATGACAGGGGGCGGGAGGAAAAACTGTTTTTT. Translated, it gives CATDDRGREEKLFF.

The chain uses TRBV2 and TRBJ1-5; D is unclear. Trimming took 5 bases from V and 4 from J, leaving 12 bases between them. Germline V lookup: CDR1 SNHLY, CDR2 FYNNEI. CDR3 size: 14 residues. The CDR3 is CASSTGAPNQPQHF. The CDR3 coding sequence is TGTGCCAGCAGTACGGGAGCACCAAATCAGCCCCAGCATTTT.

As to this clone: One junction end does not reproduce the germline sequence, and a read error may be involved. The chain is built from TRBV7-9 and TRBJ2-7; D may be TRBD2 (6 bases). The CDR3 is made up of 11 amino acids. Germline V lookup: CDR1 SEHNR, CDR2 FQNEAQ (reference sequence). CDR3 in DNA: TGTGCCAGCAGCTTATTCGCGGGGCCGACCTTC. Translating it yields CASSLFAGPTF.

This chain connects TRBV6-5 to TRBJ2-3; 10 bases fit TRBD1. The CDR3 is 16 residues long. Looked up from germline, CDR1 is MNHEY and CDR2 is SVGAGI. V lost 0 bases to trimming and J lost 7 bases; unmatched junction nucleotides: 7. The CDR3 DNA is TGTGCCAGCAGTTACTCGAAGCGGACAGGGGGAAATACGCAGTATTTT. This encodes CASSYSKRTGGNTQYF.

The chain recombines TRBV30 with TRBJ1-1; D is undetermined. CDR1 GTSNPN and CDR2 SVGIG come from the germline V gene (reference sequence). V lost 2 bases to trimming and J lost 6 bases, with 7 bases between them. This CDR3 has 11 amino acids. The CDR3 sequence is CAWSITPEAFF. Here the CDR3 DNA reads TGTGCCTGGAGTATCACTCCTGAAGCTTTCTTT. Complete variable domain (other parts from reference TRBV30 and TRBJ1-1): SQTIHQWPATLVQPVGSPLSLECTVEGTSNPNLYWYRQAAGRGLQLLFYSVGIGQISSEVPQNLSASRPQDRQFILSSKKLLLSDSGFYLCAWSITPEAFFGQGTRLTVV.

Only a few counts were recorded for this clone. The chain recombines TRBV19 with TRBJ2-2, with 10 bases matching TRBD1. This CDR3 contains 14 residues. Losses at the gene ends were 4 bases for V and 6 bases for J; bases not matched to a gene: 2. Germline CDR1 and CDR2: LNHDA and SQIVND (reference sequence). The CDR3 protein is CASSTGTGAGELFF. CDR3 nucleotide sequence: TGTGCCAGTAGTACCGGGACAGGGGCCGGGGAGCTGTTTTTT.

The chain has TRBV6-1 and TRBJ2-7; 7 bases fit TRBD2. J lost 1 base, V lost 3 bases, and 3 bases had no gene match. In germline, CDR1 is MNHNS, CDR2 SASEGT. The CDR3 consists of 14 residues. The CDR3 sequence is CASSEGEGSYEQYF. Written as DNA, the CDR3 is TGTGCCAGCAGTGAGGGGGAGGGGTCCTACGAGCAGTACTTC.

The chain carries TRBV14 and TRBJ1-2; D is perhaps TRBD1 (6 bases). V was cut by 3 bases and J by 5 bases, with 7 bases left in between. The CDR3 has 12 amino acids. Germline CDR1 is SGHDN and CDR2 is FVKESK. CDR3 protein: CASSQTGYGYTF. In DNA form, the CDR3 reads TGTGCCAGCAGCCAGACAGGTTATGGCTACACCTTC.

The J gene is TRBJ1-1, the V gene TRBV5-6; no definite D call. V lost 0 bases, J lost 5 bases, and 5 bases lay in between. This CDR3 comprises 12 residues. Germline CDR1 SGHDT, CDR2 YYEEEE. The CDR3: CASSLALTEAFF. The CDR3 DNA reads as TGTGCCAGCAGCTTGGCCCTGACTGAAGCTTTCTTT.